The 19 T cell receptor beta chains reported below all come from one sample, sequenced in a study of identical twins. MiXCR, applied by TCRdb to the 5' RACE reads, yields one record per CDR3 protein. In the table there are some 260,000 distinct CDR3 sequences, about an eighth of which are singletons. The sequenced sample consisted of memory (CD45RO+) T cells sorted from blood. The receptor source for this set is a woman aged 18 to 35 in good health.

This clonotype was seen a handful of times. J is TRBJ2-3 and V is TRBV20-1; a possible D gene is TRBD2 (6 bases). V was shortened by 1 base and J by 10 bases, with 24 bases between the two germline ends. CDR1 DFQATT and CDR2 SNEGSKA come from the germline V gene (reference sequence). The CDR3 extends over 16 amino acids. The CDR3 protein is CSARAGVSGPRTAQYF. In DNA, the CDR3 is TGCAGTGCTAGAGCAGGCGTTAGCGGCCCGAGGACGGCGCAGTATTTT.

This clonotype showed up many times. The chain joins TRBV12-3 or TRBV12-4 to TRBJ1-1; D is uncertain. The CDR3 length is 15 residues. The V gene lost 1 base and the J gene lost 5 bases, with 14 bases spanning the gap. The CDR3 spells CASSLDGRRRTEAFF. CDR3 DNA: TGTGCCAGCAGTTTAGATGGGCGGAGGAGGACTGAAGCTTTCTTT.

This clonotype was detected only a few times. The rearrangement links TRBV6-5 to TRBJ2-7; D possibly corresponds to TRBD1 (6 bases). The CDR3 has 16 residues. V lost 2 bases to trimming and J lost 1 base, with 15 bases between them. CDR1 and CDR2 from the germline V gene are MNHEY and SVGAGI. The CDR3 DNA reads as TGTGCCAGCAGTTACCATGGGGGCTCGGTTTCCTACGAGCAGTACTTC. Translating gives CASSYHGGSVSYEQYF.

In this sample, this clonotype turned up a few times. This rearrangement joins TRBV6-1 to TRBJ1-6, with 10 bases matching TRBD1. CDR1 is MNHNS and CDR2 is SASEGT in the germline V gene. J was trimmed by 9 bases and V by 6 bases; bases with no gene match: 8. This CDR3 contains 15 residues. The CDR3 sequence: CASSPTGGESSPLHF. CDR3 in DNA: TGTGCCAGCAGCCCGACAGGGGGCGAGAGTTCACCCCTCCACTTT.

This chain connects TRBV7-9 to TRBJ2-3, with 7 bases aligning to TRBD1. J was trimmed by 11 bases and V by 5 bases; bases with no gene match: 7. The V gene's germline CDR1 is SEHNR and CDR2 FQNEAQ (reference sequence). CDR3 length: 12 residues. CDR3 sequence reads: CASSRQGVKQYF. As DNA, the CDR3 is TGTGCCAGCAGCCGACAGGGAGTAAAGCAGTATTTT.

The chain joins TRBV27 to TRBJ1-2; a possible D gene is TRBD1 (5 bases). Germline CDR1 is MNHEY and CDR2 is SMNVEV (reference sequence). There are 14 residues in the CDR3. V was cut by 5 bases and J by 4 bases, with 14 bases left in between. The CDR3 reads CASSTGRGTYGYTF. CDR3 bases: TGTGCCAGCAGTACCGGACGGGGGACCTATGGCTACACCTTC.

This clonotype was seen a few times. The V call is TRBV7-2, the J call TRBJ1-1; D not resolved. The V gene lost 3 bases and the J gene lost 5 bases, with 16 bases spanning the gap. The CDR3 consists of 15 residues. CDR1 is SGHTA, CDR2 FQGNSA, per germline. The CDR3 bases are TGTGCCAGCAGCTTTGGGATCCTAGGCGCGACTGAAGCTTTCTTT. Amino acid sequence: CASSFGILGATEAFF.

This clonotype was picked up a small number of times. The chain has TRBV30 and TRBJ1-2; D call uncertain. Germline assignment: CDR1 GTSNPN and CDR2 SVGIG (reference sequence). The CDR3 is 14 residues long. The V and J ends lost 3 bases and 5 bases respectively, with 16 bases between them. CDR3 sequence: CAWRVTSRGYGYTF. For the CDR3, the DNA is TGTGCCTGGAGAGTCACCTCGAGAGGGTATGGCTACACCTTC. Complete variable domain (other parts from reference TRBV30 and TRBJ1-2): SQTIHQWPATLVQPVGSPLSLECTVEGTSNPNLYWYRQAAGRGLQLLFYSVGIGQISSEVPQNLSASRPQDRQFILSSKKLLLSDSGFYLCAWRVTSRGYGYTFGSGTRLTVV.

The V gene is TRBV7-9, the J gene TRBJ2-3; tentative D call: TRBD1 (5 bases). Trimming removed 4 bases from V and 2 bases from J, with 16 bases in between. CDR3 length equals 16 residues. CDR1 SEHNR and CDR2 FQNEAQ come from the germline V gene (reference sequence). As DNA, the CDR3 is TGTGCCAGCAGCTCAGGGCAGGCAAAGTTCACAGATACGCAGTATTTT. It encodes CASSSGQAKFTDTQYF.

In this sample, this clonotype turned up a few times. The rearrangement links TRBV13 to TRBJ2-7; 9 nucleotides align to TRBD2. CDR1 and CDR2 from the germline V gene are PRHDT and FYEKMQ (reference sequence). V dropped 5 bases and J dropped 0; count of bases not matched to a gene: 5. The CDR3 contains 15 residues. CDR3 DNA sequence: TGTGCCAGCAGCCCTAATAGCGGGAGCTCCTACGAGCAGTACTTC. Encoded protein: CASSPNSGSSYEQYF.

This clonotype was counted once. The chain uses TRBV7-3 and TRBJ2-6, with D perhaps matching TRBD2 (5 bases). This CDR3 comprises 17 residues. CDR1 is SGHTA and CDR2 is FQGTGA in the germline V gene. V gave up 5 bases and J gave up 2 bases, with 16 bases separating them. The CDR3 is CASSPIPTRAGANVLTF. CDR3 bases: TGTGCCAGCAGCCCAATCCCGACGAGGGCTGGGGCCAACGTCCTGACTTTC.

This chain connects TRBV7-9 to TRBJ2-3; 9 bases map to TRBD2. Per germline, CDR1 SEHNR and CDR2 FQNEAQ (reference sequence). With V trimmed by 5 bases and J by 5 bases, 8 bases remained unmatched. The CDR3 extends over 15 amino acids. CDR3 protein: CASSEASGKVDTQYF. CDR3 DNA sequence: TGTGCCAGCAGCGAAGCTAGCGGGAAGGTAGATACGCAGTATTTT.

The rearrangement links TRBV6-2 or TRBV6-3 to TRBJ2-2; TRBD2 is a possible D gene (6 bases). The CDR3 is made up of 16 amino acids. Germline values: CDR1 MNHEY, CDR2 SVGEGT. The V and J ends lost 5 bases and 5 bases respectively, with 18 bases between them. The CDR3 coding sequence is TGTGCCAGCAGTCTGGTTGCGGGATCATCGACCGGGGAGCTGTTTTTT. Its translation is CASSLVAGSSTGELFF.

This clonotype turned up a few times. CDR3 residues: CAISEEARAIQYF. The CDR3 nucleotides are TGTGCCATCAGTGAGGAGGCCCGGGCCATTCAGTACTTC. The V call is TRBV10-3, the J call TRBJ2-4; D is undetermined. CDR3 length: 13 residues. V shed 2 bases and J shed 9 bases, with 11 bases lying between them. Germline loops: CDR1 ENHRY, CDR2 SYGVKD.

The chain links TRBV12-3 or TRBV12-4 to TRBJ2-3, with 9 nucleotides matching TRBD2. The CDR3 length is 17 residues. Losses at the gene ends were 5 bases for V and 1 base for J; bases not matched to a gene: 10. Here the CDR3 reads CASSPRRLAVGTDTQYF. In DNA form, the CDR3 reads TGTGCCAGCAGTCCACGCCGACTAGCGGTCGGCACAGATACGCAGTATTTT.

This clonotype was recorded many times. CDR3 sequence reads: CSASSGTSVSYEQYF. CDR3 DNA: TGCAGTGCTAGTTCCGGGACTAGCGTTTCCTACGAGCAGTACTTC. V is TRBV20-1 and J is TRBJ2-7; 10 bases are a match to TRBD2. J lost 1 base, V lost 3 bases, and 6 bases had no gene match. The CDR3 is made up of 15 amino acids. Per the germline V gene, CDR1 is DFQATT and CDR2 is SNEGSKA (reference sequence).

This chain connects TRBV10-3 to TRBJ2-2; 9 bases are a match to TRBD1. J gave up 5 bases and V 10 bases, and 8 bases lay outside the gene matches. The CDR3 is 14 residues long. CDR1 is ENHRY and CDR2 is SYGVKD in the germline V gene. The CDR3 bases are TGTGCCACGACGGGGACAGGGCGTACCGGGGAGCTGTTTTTT. It specifies CATTGTGRTGELFF.

V is TRBV3-1 and J is TRBJ2-7; 7 bases match TRBD1. This CDR3 region has 14 residues. Germline lookup yields CDR1 LGHDT and CDR2 YNNKEL (reference sequence). J lost 2 bases, V lost 6 bases, and 7 bases had no gene match. In DNA form, the CDR3 reads TGTGCCAGCAGGTCTTCCGGGACAGCCTACGAGCAGTACTTC. This sequence encodes CASRSSGTAYEQYF.

This clonotype has ten or more counts. The chain employs TRBV20-1 and TRBJ1-5; 9 bases match TRBD1. The V and J ends lost 5 bases and 3 bases, in that order; junction bases with no gene match: 5. Germline V lookup: CDR1 DFQATT, CDR2 SNEGSKA (reference sequence). CDR3 length: 14 amino acids. Here the CDR3 reads CSAPGTGPNQPQHF. Written as DNA, the CDR3 is TGCAGTGCTCCTGGGACAGGGCCCAATCAGCCCCAGCATTTT.